Listed below are T cell receptor beta chains from one sample, sequenced in a study of T cells in Graves' hyperthyroidism and ophthalmopathy. A single record per CDR3 protein comes from TCRdb applying MiXCR to the multiplex PCR reads. The sample has fewer than 40,000 distinct CDR3 sequences; 52% are singletons. Sequencing input: blood. These receptor sequences come from a woman aged 40 to 50 with Graves' ophthalmopathy. CDR3s include the opening cysteine and the closing phenylalanine or tryptophan.

V gene	J gene	CDR3 protein
TRBV7-3	TRBJ2-3	CASSLLEPEHPDTQYF
TRBV12-3/TRBV12-4	TRBJ2-3	CASSARDPYEQYF
TRBV29-1	TRBJ2-7	CSVSRNSYEQYF
TRBV4-1	TRBJ1-1	CASSQDQANTEAFF
TRBV7-2	TRBJ2-5	CASSLVGVGASWQETQYF
TRBV25-1	TRBJ1-6	CASSDVALHF
TRBV9	TRBJ1-6	CASSVRTANSPLHF
TRBV10-3	TRBJ2-1	CAISEQRGKVGEQFF
TRBV28	TRBJ2-6	CASRPTRSSGANVLTF
TRBV6-1	TRBJ2-5	CASSYSRGSNQPQYF
TRBV27	TRBJ1-6	CASSFSGGMNSPLHF
TRBV9	TRBJ1-6	CASSVVSGGGSYNSPLHF
TRBV5-1	TRBJ2-3	CASSLDQGGTDTQYF
TRBV5-1	TRBJ1-4	CVSSLAPRGSELFF
TRBV6-2/TRBV6-3	TRBJ1-5	CASSYDFGRGQGVNNQPQHF
TRBV11-3	TRBJ2-7	CASSLRDRGAYEQYF
TRBV5-6	TRBJ2-7	CASSLALAREQYF
TRBV7-9	TRBJ2-5	CASSLALMGEGREETQYF
TRBV5-1	TRBJ2-3	CASSSGGSSYNEQYF
TRBV4-2	TRBJ1-3	CASSQADSSGNTIYF
TRBV12-3/TRBV12-4	TRBJ1-2	CASSFLTGRKGYTF
TRBV9	TRBJ2-3	CASSGALGGGTVTQYF
TRBV7-2	TRBJ1-3	CASREVGDTIYF
TRBV20-1	TRBJ2-5	CSASSYREKNQPQYF
TRBV6-1	TRBJ1-1	CASSRVGGDTEAFF
TRBV25-1	TRBJ2-7	CASSRTGSHYEQYF
TRBV3-1	TRBJ1-2	CASSLSSGVYGYTF
TRBV9	TRBJ2-3	CASSARTGRDTQYF
TRBV7-9	TRBJ2-2	CASSLALFGELFF
TRBV20-1	TRBJ2-3	CSARRGAADTQYF
TRBV15	TRBJ2-7	CATSRGGRRSSYEQYF
TRBV10-3	TRBJ2-1	CAISRGLREQFF
TRBV10-3	TRBJ2-2	CAISESLGFVREVPTGELFF
TRBV6-2/TRBV6-3	TRBJ2-2	CASSYSGTTGELFF
TRBV7-8	TRBJ1-2	CASSSREGTLLYGYTF
TRBV6-1	TRBJ1-5	CASSQDTGQGNQPQHF
TRBV29-1	TRBJ2-2	CSVSKPGQRNTGELFF
TRBV10-3	TRBJ2-5	CASGTGGKETQYF
TRBV6-1	TRBJ1-5	CASSIGPRLNQPQHF
TRBV9	TRBJ2-1	CASSVANEQFF
TRBV2	TRBJ2-7	CASSEYPCSYEQYF